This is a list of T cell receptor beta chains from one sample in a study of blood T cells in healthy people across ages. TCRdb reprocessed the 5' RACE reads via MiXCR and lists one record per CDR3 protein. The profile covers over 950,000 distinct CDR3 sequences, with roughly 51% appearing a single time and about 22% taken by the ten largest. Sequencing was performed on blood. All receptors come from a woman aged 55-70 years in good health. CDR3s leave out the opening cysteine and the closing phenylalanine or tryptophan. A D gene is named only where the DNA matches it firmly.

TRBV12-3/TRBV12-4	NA	ASSLEGDGNQPQH
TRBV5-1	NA	ASSPRIGFNEQF
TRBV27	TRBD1	ASSFAGGKSETQY
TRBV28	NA	ASRLTHNEQF
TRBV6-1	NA	ASSDAGTLNTEAF
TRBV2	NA	ARATRGETQY
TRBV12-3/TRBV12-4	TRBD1	ASSNYPTGASTDTQY
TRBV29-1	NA	SVGHLNEQF
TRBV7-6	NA	ASSLADGRSSTDTQY
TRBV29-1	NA	SVEPSRRAPWRDTQY
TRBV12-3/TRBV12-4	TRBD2	ASSPGIAGGRRNEQF
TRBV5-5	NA	ASSRAAQETRY
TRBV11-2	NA	ASSAYRTADTQY
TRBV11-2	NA	ASSLLDIWGTTNYGYT
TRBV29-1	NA	SVGEQQYSPLH
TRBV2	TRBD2	ASSAVSGRADTQY
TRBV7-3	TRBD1	ASSPTGMNTQY
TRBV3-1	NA	ASSQISSNQPQH
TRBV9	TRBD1	ASSTFGQGSDTQY
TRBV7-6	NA	ASSFSRIHEQY
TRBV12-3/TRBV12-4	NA	ASSLGGNHGQNIQY